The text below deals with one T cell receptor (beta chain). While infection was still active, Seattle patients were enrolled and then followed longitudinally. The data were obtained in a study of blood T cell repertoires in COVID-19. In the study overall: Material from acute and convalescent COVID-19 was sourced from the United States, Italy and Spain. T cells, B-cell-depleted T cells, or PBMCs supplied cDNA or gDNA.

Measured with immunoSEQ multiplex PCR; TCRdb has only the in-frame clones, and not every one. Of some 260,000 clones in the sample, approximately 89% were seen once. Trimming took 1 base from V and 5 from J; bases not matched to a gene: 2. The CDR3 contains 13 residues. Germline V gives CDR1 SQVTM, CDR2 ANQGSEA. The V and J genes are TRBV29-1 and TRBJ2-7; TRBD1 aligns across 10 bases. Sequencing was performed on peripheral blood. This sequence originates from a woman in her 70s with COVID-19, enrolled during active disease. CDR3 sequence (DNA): TGCAGCGTTGAAGCCGGACAGGGGGACGAGCAGTACTTC. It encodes CSVEAGQGDEQYF.